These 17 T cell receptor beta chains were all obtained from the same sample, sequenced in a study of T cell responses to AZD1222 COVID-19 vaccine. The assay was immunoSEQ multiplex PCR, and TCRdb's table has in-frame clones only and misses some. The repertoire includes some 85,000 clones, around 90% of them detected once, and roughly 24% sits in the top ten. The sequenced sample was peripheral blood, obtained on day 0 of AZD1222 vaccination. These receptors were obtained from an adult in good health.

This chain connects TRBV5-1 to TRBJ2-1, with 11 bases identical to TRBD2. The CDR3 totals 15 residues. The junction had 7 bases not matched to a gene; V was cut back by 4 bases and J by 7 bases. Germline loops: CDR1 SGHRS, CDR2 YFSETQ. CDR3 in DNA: TGCGCCAGCAGCCCAACTAGCGGGAGTAGTAATGAGCAGTTCTTC. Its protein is CASSPTSGSSNEQFF.

The CDR3: CASSPGTERVEAFF. CDR3 bases: TGTGCCAGCTCACCGGGGACAGAACGAGTTGAAGCTTTCTTT. This chain joins TRBV18 and TRBJ1-1, with 7 bases fitting TRBD1. With V trimmed by 3 bases and J by 7 bases, 8 bases remained unmatched. From germline, CDR1 is KGHSH and CDR2 LQKENI. The CDR3 extends over 14 amino acids. Using reference TRBV18 and TRBJ1-1 for the parts outside the CDR3, the full variable domain is NAGVMQNPRHLVRRRGQEARLRCSPMKGHSHVYWYRQLPEEGLKFMVYLQKENIIDESGMPKERFSAEFPKEGPSILRIQQVVRGDSAAYFCASSPGTERVEAFFGQGTRLTVV.

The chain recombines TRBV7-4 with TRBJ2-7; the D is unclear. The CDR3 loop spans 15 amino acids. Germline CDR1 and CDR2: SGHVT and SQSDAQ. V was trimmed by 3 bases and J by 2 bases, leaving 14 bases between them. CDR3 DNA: TGTGCCAGCAGCTTGGAGAGAAGGGTGACCTACGAGCAGTACTTC. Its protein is CASSLERRVTYEQYF.

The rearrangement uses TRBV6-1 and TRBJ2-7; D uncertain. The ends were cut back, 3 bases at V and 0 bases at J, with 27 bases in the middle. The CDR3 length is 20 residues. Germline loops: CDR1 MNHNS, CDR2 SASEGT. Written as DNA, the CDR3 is TGTGCCAGCAGTGAGACCGTGGGTCAGGCCACCCGAAGGAGCTCCTACGAGCAGTACTTC. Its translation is CASSETVGQATRRSSYEQYF.

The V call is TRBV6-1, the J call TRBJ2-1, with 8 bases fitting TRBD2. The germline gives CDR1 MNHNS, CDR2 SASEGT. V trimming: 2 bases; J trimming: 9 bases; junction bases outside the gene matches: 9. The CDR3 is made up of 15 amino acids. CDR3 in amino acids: CASSELAGGRSEQFF. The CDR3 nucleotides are TGTGCCAGCAGTGAATTGGCGGGAGGTAGGAGTGAGCAGTTCTTC.

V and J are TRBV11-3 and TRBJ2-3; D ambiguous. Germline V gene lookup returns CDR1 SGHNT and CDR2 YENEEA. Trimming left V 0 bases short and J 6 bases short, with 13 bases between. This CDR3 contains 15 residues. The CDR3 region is CASSLDGSMSDTQYF. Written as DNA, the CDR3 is TGTGCCAGCAGCTTAGATGGTTCTATGTCGGATACGCAGTATTTT.

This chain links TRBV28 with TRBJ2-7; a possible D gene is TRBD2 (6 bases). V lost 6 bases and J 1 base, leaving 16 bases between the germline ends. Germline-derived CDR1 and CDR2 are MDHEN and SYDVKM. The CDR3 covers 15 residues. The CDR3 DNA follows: TGTGCCAGCAGCCGGGGGACCCCCAAATCCTACGAGCAGTACTTC. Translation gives CASSRGTPKSYEQYF.

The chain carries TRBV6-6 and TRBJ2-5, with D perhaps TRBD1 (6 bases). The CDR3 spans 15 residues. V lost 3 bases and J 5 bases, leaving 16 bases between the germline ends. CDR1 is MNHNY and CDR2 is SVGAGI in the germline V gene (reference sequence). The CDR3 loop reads CASSYGGAAGETQYF. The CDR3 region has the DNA TGTGCCAGCAGTTATGGGGGCGCGGCAGGCGAGACCCAGTACTTC.

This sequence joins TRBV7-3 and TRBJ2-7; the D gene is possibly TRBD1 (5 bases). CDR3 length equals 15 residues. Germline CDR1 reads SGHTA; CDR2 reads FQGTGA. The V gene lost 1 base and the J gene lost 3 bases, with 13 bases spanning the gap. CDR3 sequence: CASSLIVWGVYEQYF. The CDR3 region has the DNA TGTGCCAGCAGCTTAATAGTGTGGGGCGTCTACGAGCAGTACTTC.

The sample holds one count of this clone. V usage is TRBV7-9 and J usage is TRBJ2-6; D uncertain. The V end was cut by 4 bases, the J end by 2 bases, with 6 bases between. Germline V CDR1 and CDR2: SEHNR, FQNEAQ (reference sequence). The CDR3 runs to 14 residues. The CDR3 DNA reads TGTGCCAGCAGCTCCCCTACTGGGGCCAACGTCCTGACTTTC. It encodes CASSSPTGANVLTF.

CDR3 coding DNA: TGCGCCAGCAGTTGGGAGAACACTGAAGCTTTCTTT. Translation: CASSWENTEAFF. This chain links TRBV5-1 with TRBJ1-1; D unclear. The CDR3 contains 12 residues. Germline CDR1 and CDR2: SGHRS and YFSETQ. V lost 5 bases to trimming and J lost 1 base, with 6 bases between them.

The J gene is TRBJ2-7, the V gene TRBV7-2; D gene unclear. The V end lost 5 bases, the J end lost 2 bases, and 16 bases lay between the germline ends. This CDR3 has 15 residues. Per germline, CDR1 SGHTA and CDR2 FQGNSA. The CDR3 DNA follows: TGTGCCAGCAGCCCCCGGCTGGCCGGGCCCTACGAGCAGTACTTC. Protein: CASSPRLAGPYEQYF.

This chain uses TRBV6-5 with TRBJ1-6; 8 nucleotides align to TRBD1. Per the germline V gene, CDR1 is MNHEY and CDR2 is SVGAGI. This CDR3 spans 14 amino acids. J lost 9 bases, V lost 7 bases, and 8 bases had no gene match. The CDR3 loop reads CASTARQGSSPLHF. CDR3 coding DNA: TGTGCCAGCACCGCCAGACAGGGGAGTTCACCCCTCCACTTT.

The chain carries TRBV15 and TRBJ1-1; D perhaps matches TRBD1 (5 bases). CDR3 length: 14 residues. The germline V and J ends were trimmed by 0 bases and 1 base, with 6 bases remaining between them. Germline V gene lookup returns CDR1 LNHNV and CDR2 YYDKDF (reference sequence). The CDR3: CATSRDGGNTEAFF. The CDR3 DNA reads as TGTGCCACCAGCAGAGATGGGGGGAACACTGAAGCTTTCTTT.

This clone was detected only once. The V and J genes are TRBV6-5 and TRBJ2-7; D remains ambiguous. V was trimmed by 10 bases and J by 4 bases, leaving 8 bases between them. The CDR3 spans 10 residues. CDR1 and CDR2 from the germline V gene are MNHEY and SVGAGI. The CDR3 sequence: CATPRYEQYF. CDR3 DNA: TGTGCCACCCCCCGGTACGAGCAGTACTTC.

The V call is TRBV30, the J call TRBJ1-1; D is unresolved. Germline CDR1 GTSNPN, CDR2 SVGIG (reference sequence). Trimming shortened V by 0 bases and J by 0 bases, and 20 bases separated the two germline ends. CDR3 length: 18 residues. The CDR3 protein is CAWSVSRIIGELNTEAFF. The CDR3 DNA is TGTGCCTGGAGTGTTAGCCGAATTATCGGAGAGTTGAACACTGAAGCTTTCTTT.

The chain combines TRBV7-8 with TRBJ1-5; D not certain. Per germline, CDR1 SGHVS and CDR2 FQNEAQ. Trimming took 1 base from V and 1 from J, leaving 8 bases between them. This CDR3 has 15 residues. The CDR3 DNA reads TGTGCCAGCAGCTTAGTCTTACAGAGCAATCAGCCCCAGCATTTT. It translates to CASSLVLQSNQPQHF. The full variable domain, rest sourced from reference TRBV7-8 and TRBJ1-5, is GAGVSQSPRYKVAKRGQDVALRCDPISGHVSLFWYQQALGQGPEFLTYFQNEAQLDKSGLPSDRFFAERPEGSVSTLKIQRTQQEDSAVYLCASSLVLQSNQPQHFGDGTRLSIL.